Shown below are 31 T cell receptor beta chains from a single sample sequenced in a study of Ad26.COV2.S vaccination and SARS-CoV-2 variants. Profiled with immunoSEQ multiplex PCR; TCRdb holds only in-frame clones, not every one. This table holds around 340,000 clones, roughly nine tenths found once. Stated treatment: roughly 18 received Ad26.COV2.S at low or high dose, single or two shots; 5 received placebo; per-sample allocation not given. Day 63 following the first vaccine or placebo injection was when the samples were taken. The sequencing here drew on peripheral blood, taken in a trial of Ad26.COV2.S vaccine versus placebo. The receptor set was obtained from a person aged 18-65 years who received the Ad26.COV2.S COVID-19 vaccine or a placebo.

The genes are TRBV15 and TRBJ1-5, with a tentative D call TRBD1 (5 bases). Germline loops: CDR1 LNHNV, CDR2 YYDKDF (reference sequence). This CDR3 has 14 amino acids. Between the trimmed V and J ends, which lost 4 bases and 4 bases, there was a span of 11 bases. CDR3 residues: CATSNPGRNQPQHF. The CDR3 coding sequence is TGTGCCACCAGCAACCCGGGACGAAATCAGCCCCAGCATTTT.

The gene calls are TRBV13 and TRBJ2-7; 9 nucleotides agree with TRBD1. Losses at the gene ends were 3 bases for V and 5 bases for J; bases not matched to a gene: 5. Germline CDR1 is PRHDT and CDR2 is FYEKMQ (reference sequence). The CDR3 is made up of 14 amino acids. This CDR3 reads CASSLTGGRDEQYF. The CDR3 DNA sequence: TGTGCCAGCAGCTTGACAGGGGGAAGGGACGAGCAGTACTTC.

The chain joins TRBV7-2 to TRBJ2-2, with D unclear. This CDR3 is 13 amino acids long. The germline CDR1 and CDR2 sequences are SGHTA and FQGNSA. Trimming left V 3 bases short and J 3 bases short, with 5 bases between. CDR3 loop: CASSFEYTGELFF. CDR3 in DNA: TGTGCCAGCAGCTTCGAGTACACCGGGGAGCTGTTTTTT. Full variable domain (rest looked up from reference TRBV7-2 and TRBJ2-2): GAGVSQSPSNKVTEKGKDVELRCDPISGHTALYWYRQSLGQGLEFLIYFQGNSAPDKSGLPSDRFSAERTGGSVSTLTIQRTQQEDSAVYLCASSFEYTGELFFGEGSRLTVL.

V usage is TRBV7-2 and J usage is TRBJ1-2, with D unclear. V was clipped by 7 bases and J by 4 bases, with 13 bases between them. The CDR3 has 13 amino acids. CDR1 is SGHTA and CDR2 is FQGNSA in the germline V gene. The CDR3 here is CASTPPGSYGYTF. The CDR3 DNA reads TGTGCCAGCACCCCCCCGGGGAGCTATGGCTACACCTTC.

As to this clone: At one of its ends the junction is not consistent with the germline gene, which may arise from a read error. This sequence joins TRBV5-1 and TRBJ2-7, with TRBD2 matching over 9 bases. CDR1 and CDR2 from the germline V gene are SGHRS and YFSETQ. The CDR3 loop spans 15 amino acids. The CDR3 coding sequence is TGCGCCCGCAGCCGGGCGGGGGGGGGTCCCTACGAGCAGTACTTC. It yields the protein CARSRAGGGPYEQYF.

V is TRBV30 and J is TRBJ1-6, with D possibly matching TRBD1 (5 bases). The germline V and J ends were trimmed by 2 bases and 7 bases, with 9 bases remaining between them. The germline gives CDR1 GTSNPN, CDR2 SVGIG (reference sequence). This CDR3 region has 13 residues. This CDR3 reads CAWSIQENSPLHF. The CDR3 bases are TGTGCCTGGAGTATACAGGAAAATTCACCCCTCCACTTT.

The gene calls are TRBV11-2 and TRBJ2-7, with 7 bases lining up with TRBD1. The CDR3 has 14 residues. Trimming cost V 1 base and J 4 bases; bases outside gene matches: 4. The germline V gene has CDR1 SGHAT and CDR2 FQNNGV. CDR3: CASSLGGTAYEQYF. CDR3 bases: TGTGCCAGCAGCTTAGGGGGGACAGCTTACGAGCAGTACTTC.

V gene TRBV7-3 combines with J gene TRBJ1-6; possibly TRBD1 for D (5 bases). Germline CDR1 reads SGHTA; CDR2 reads FQGTGA. CDR3 length: 14 amino acids. V lost 1 base and J 5 bases, leaving 6 bases between the germline ends. Here the CDR3 reads CASSLSRDNSPLHF. The CDR3 nucleotides are TGTGCCAGCAGCTTAAGCAGGGATAATTCACCCCTCCACTTT. The whole variable domain, filled in from reference TRBV7-3 and TRBJ1-6, reads GAGVSQTPSNKVTEKGKYVELRCDPISGHTALYWYRQSLGQGPEFLIYFQGTGAADDSGLPNDRFFAVRPEGSVSTLKIQRTERGDSAVYLCASSLSRDNSPLHFGNGTRLTVT.

Only one count was recorded for this clone. Here the CDR3 DNA reads TGTGCCAGCTCACCAAAAGAGATCGGGGAGCTGTTTTTT. Translation: CASSPKEIGELFF. This chain joins TRBV18 and TRBJ2-2; no clear D gene. The V end lost 2 bases, the J end lost 7 bases, and 8 bases lay between the germline ends. The CDR3 is 13 residues long. Germline V gene sequence: CDR1 KGHSH, CDR2 LQKENI.

This chain links TRBV5-1 with TRBJ1-2; D is perhaps TRBD1 (6 bases). V was cut by 0 bases and J by 4 bases, with 10 bases left in between. CDR3 size: 14 residues. Germline V lookup: CDR1 SGHRS, CDR2 YFSETQ. CDR3 sequence reads: CASSLGQDFYGYTF. The CDR3, as DNA: TGCGCCAGCAGCTTGGGACAGGATTTCTATGGCTACACCTTC.

This chain joins TRBV5-1 and TRBJ2-7; D is uncertain. CDR1 SGHRS and CDR2 YFSETQ come from the germline V gene. V lost 1 base and J lost 5, with 10 bases in between. The CDR3 extends over 13 amino acids. CDR3 sequence reads: CASSLPTNDEQYF. The CDR3 DNA follows: TGCGCCAGCAGCTTGCCAACCAACGACGAGCAGTACTTC.

The rearrangement links TRBV7-3 to TRBJ2-2; a weak D match, TRBD1 (6 bases). With 6 bases removed from V and 0 bases from J, the gap between germline ends came to 11 bases. CDR1 and CDR2 from the germline V gene are SGHTA and FQGTGA. CDR3 length equals 15 residues. DNA of the CDR3: TGTGCCAGCAGGCGGACAGTCCCGAACACCGGGGAGCTGTTTTTT. It codes for CASRRTVPNTGELFF.

This clone was observed a few times. The V call is TRBV25-1, the J call TRBJ1-1, with a tentative D call TRBD1 (5 bases). V was shortened by 6 bases and J by 2 bases, with 13 bases between the two germline ends. CDR3 length: 14 residues. CDR1 is MGHDK, CDR2 SYGVNS, per germline. CDR3 nucleotides: TGTGCCAGCAGGTTGGGGACGTCCAACACTGAAGCTTTCTTT. Translation: CASRLGTSNTEAFF.

To note about this clone: Other DNA sequences from this sample encode an identical CDR3 as well. V gene TRBV3-1 (or the pseudogene TRBV3-2) combines with J gene TRBJ2-3, with unresolved D. The CDR3 has 14 amino acids. Germline V gene sequence: CDR1 LGHDT, CDR2 YNNKEL (reference sequence). The V gene lost 3 bases and the J gene lost 0 bases, with 7 bases spanning the gap. In nucleotides, the CDR3 is TGTGCCAGCAGCCAGGGCCCTAGCACAGATACGCAGTATTTT. Its protein product is CASSQGPSTDTQYF.

J is TRBJ2-1 and V is TRBV25-1, with 7 nucleotides matching TRBD1. CDR3 length equals 15 residues. Trimming cost V 2 bases and J 6 bases; bases outside gene matches: 7. Germline V gives CDR1 MGHDK, CDR2 SYGVNS. The CDR3 DNA reads as TGTGCCAGCAGTGAACAGGGGGTAGGCCTCAATGAGCAGTTCTTC. Residues: CASSEQGVGLNEQFF.

The V and J genes are TRBV6-1 and TRBJ1-2; D not resolved. The V gene's germline CDR1 is MNHNS and CDR2 SASEGT. The CDR3 totals 12 residues. Trimming removed 3 bases at V and 0 bases at J, with 2 bases between. CDR3 DNA: TGTGCCAGCAGTGATACTAACTATGGCTACACCTTC. Translating it yields CASSDTNYGYTF.

V and J are TRBV7-2 and TRBJ2-7, with TRBD1 matching over 12 bases. The CDR3 runs 16 residues. CDR1 SGHTA and CDR2 FQGNSA come from the germline V gene. The V segment lost 5 bases and the J segment 6 bases; nucleotides outside the gene matches: 11. The CDR3 loop reads CASSPAPGQGALEQYF. DNA for the CDR3: TGTGCCAGCAGCCCCGCCCCGGGACAGGGGGCTCTCGAGCAGTACTTC.

V is TRBV4-2 and J is TRBJ1-1; tentative D call: TRBD1 (5 bases). Germline V gene data show CDR1 as LGHNA and CDR2 as YNFKEQ. The ends were cut back, 0 bases at V and 5 bases at J, with 13 bases in the middle. The CDR3 is 15 amino acids. The CDR3 DNA is TGTGCCAGCAGCCAAGATAGTGGGGGAGGGACTGAAGCTTTCTTT. This encodes CASSQDSGGGTEAFF.

This clone has only a few counts. The gene calls are TRBV23-1 and TRBJ1-2; 8 bases match TRBD1. TRBV23-1 is given ORF status, its function remaining uncertain. Trimming removed 7 bases from V and 5 bases from J; junction bases left unmatched: 6. The CDR3 has 13 residues. DNA for the CDR3: TGCGCCAGCATGAGGGACAGGACTTATGGCTACACCTTC. Its translation: CASMRDRTYGYTF.

This chain uses TRBV30 with TRBJ2-5, with D uncertain. The V gene's germline CDR1 is GTSNPN and CDR2 SVGIG (reference sequence). This CDR3 spans 13 amino acids. V shed 0 bases and J shed 2 bases, with 7 bases lying between them. CDR3 nucleotides: TGTGCCTGGAGTGTCCCCCCGCAAGAGACCCAGTACTTC. Its translation: CAWSVPPQETQYF.

The chain is built from TRBV7-2 and TRBJ1-6; possibly TRBD1 for D (5 bases). Looked up from germline, CDR1 is SGHTA and CDR2 is FQGNSA. This CDR3 comprises 17 residues. The V gene lost 1 base and the J gene lost 2 bases, with 12 bases spanning the gap. The CDR3 spells CASSLVRGEAYNSPLHF. DNA of the CDR3: TGTGCCAGCAGCTTAGTTAGGGGTGAGGCCTATAATTCACCCCTCCACTTT.

The chain has TRBV28 and TRBJ2-6, with D possibly matching TRBD2 (6 bases). The CDR3 is 15 residues long. The V gene lost 7 bases and the J gene lost 2 bases, with 12 bases spanning the gap. Germline CDR1 and CDR2: MDHEN and SYDVKM. CDR3 amino acids: CASTTGTAGANVLTF. The DNA of the CDR3 is TGTGCCAGCACCACCGGGACTGCTGGGGCCAACGTCCTGACTTTC.

The chain employs TRBV9 and TRBJ2-7; tentatively, D is TRBD2 (7 bases). This CDR3 contains 16 residues. Deletions cut 4 bases from V and 0 bases from J, with 17 bases between. Germline-derived CDR1 and CDR2 are SGDLS and YYNGEE. For the CDR3, the DNA is TGTGCCAGCAGCCCATATGGGGGGGGCGACTCCTACGAGCAGTACTTC. This encodes CASSPYGGGDSYEQYF.

A single count supports this clone. The gene calls are TRBV11-1 and TRBJ2-7; perhaps TRBD1 as D (6 bases). CDR1 is SGHAT and CDR2 is FQDESV in the germline V gene (reference sequence). Trimming left V 1 base short and J 3 bases short, with 7 bases between. The CDR3 runs to 13 residues. DNA for the CDR3: TGTGCCAGCAGCTTAGTACAGGGCTACGAGCAGTACTTC. Protein sequence: CASSLVQGYEQYF. The whole variable domain, filled in from reference TRBV11-1 and TRBJ2-7, reads EAEVAQSPRYKITEKSQAVAFWCDPISGHATLYWYRQILGQGPELLVQFQDESVVDDSQLPKDRFSAERLKGVDSTLKIQPAELGDSAMYLCASSLVQGYEQYFGPGTRLTVT.

The chain carries TRBV30 and TRBJ2-5, with 7 nucleotides matching TRBD2. With V trimmed by 5 bases and J by 0 bases, 3 bases remained unmatched. This CDR3 comprises 13 residues. The germline V gene has CDR1 GTSNPN and CDR2 SVGIG (reference sequence). This CDR3 reads CAWVRGYQETQYF. The CDR3 DNA reads as TGTGCCTGGGTGCGGGGGTACCAAGAGACCCAGTACTTC.

This sequence joins TRBV5-4 and TRBJ2-5; D uncertain. V lost 2 bases and J 1 base, leaving 9 bases between the germline ends. Per germline, CDR1 SGHNT and CDR2 YYREEE (reference sequence). This CDR3 is built from 14 residues. The CDR3 reads CASSFLGTQETQYF. The CDR3 DNA reads TGTGCCAGCAGCTTCTTGGGAACCCAAGAGACCCAGTACTTC.

The chain joins TRBV14 to TRBJ2-2; 7 bases are a match to TRBD1. This CDR3 is built from 15 residues. Looked up from germline, CDR1 is SGHDN and CDR2 is FVKESK. Unmatched junction bases numbered 5, after V lost 4 bases and J lost 3 bases. The DNA for the CDR3 is TGTGCCAGCAGCCGGGACAGTTACTACACCGGGGAGCTGTTTTTT. Translation gives CASSRDSYYTGELFF.

The J gene is TRBJ1-3, the V gene TRBV2; TRBD1 is a possible D gene (5 bases). This CDR3 region has 12 residues. Trimming took off 3 bases at V and 9 bases at J, with 9 bases between the two ends. Per the germline V gene, CDR1 is SNHLY and CDR2 is FYNNEI. CDR3 sequence reads: CASSEGQLTIYF. CDR3 coding DNA: TGTGCCAGCAGTGAGGGGCAGCTCACCATATATTTT.

The CDR3 DNA follows: TGCAGCGTTGCCTCCGGGACTAGCGGGAGATCTGGCGAGCAGTACTTC. Translating it yields CSVASGTSGRSGEQYF. This chain joins TRBV29-1 and TRBJ2-7; 14 nucleotides line up with TRBD2. The germline V gene has CDR1 SQVTM and CDR2 ANQGSEA. The V segment lost 4 bases and the J segment 6 bases; nucleotides outside the gene matches: 11. CDR3 length: 16 amino acids.

The chain recombines TRBV9 with TRBJ2-5; no clear D. The germline V gene has CDR1 SGDLS and CDR2 YYNGEE. The CDR3 length is 14 residues. V was clipped by 0 bases and J by 1 base, with 7 bases between them. The CDR3 region has the DNA TGTGCCAGCAGCGTAGATTGGATCCAAGAGACCCAGTACTTC. It translates to CASSVDWIQETQYF.

Of note for this clone: Relative to the germline gene, one junction end is altered; a read error may explain this. This chain connects TRBV28 to TRBJ1-4; weak D call: TRBD1 (6 bases). This CDR3 is 15 amino acids long. Germline V gene data show CDR1 as MDHEN and CDR2 as SYDVKM. Written as DNA, the CDR3 is TGTGCCAGCAATTTAGGGGGGGCAACTAATGAAAAACTGTTTTTT. Protein: CASNLGGATNEKLFF.